These 22 T cell receptor beta chains originate from one sample sequenced in a study of blood T cell repertoires in COVID-19. The table came from immunoSEQ multiplex PCR; TCRdb's copy has only in-frame clones and leaves some out. The profile shows roughly 53,000 clones, 85% to 90% of them singletons. Sequencing was performed on peripheral blood. The receptors derive from a human donor in a cohort sampled during active COVID-19.

The chain links TRBV6-5 to TRBJ1-2; 10 positions match TRBD1. J lost 7 bases, V lost 4 bases, and 6 bases had no gene match. The CDR3 length is 14 residues. The V gene's germline CDR1 is MNHEY and CDR2 SVGAGI. CDR3 protein: CASSSRDRGSGYTF. The CDR3 coding sequence is TGTGCCAGCAGTTCCCGGGACAGGGGATCTGGCTACACCTTC.

The chain is built from TRBV28 and TRBJ2-7; the D gene is possibly TRBD1 (6 bases). Per germline, CDR1 MDHEN and CDR2 SYDVKM. Between the trimmed V and J ends, which lost 2 bases and 2 bases, there was a span of 10 bases. This CDR3 has 14 amino acids. DNA for the CDR3: TGTGCCAGCAGTTTACAGGGGCCCACCTACGAGCAGTACTTC. Protein product: CASSLQGPTYEQYF.

The rearrangement joins TRBV18 to TRBJ2-1; the match to TRBD2 covers 13 bases. The germline gives CDR1 KGHSH, CDR2 LQKENI. V gave up 3 bases and J gave up 5 bases; unmatched junction bases: 1. The CDR3 covers 15 residues. The CDR3 DNA reads as TGTGCCAGCTCACCTGGACTAGCGGGGGACAATGAGCAGTTCTTC. Its protein is CASSPGLAGDNEQFF.

This clone was counted once. This sequence joins TRBV4-2 and TRBJ2-6; tentative D call: TRBD2 (5 bases). This CDR3 region has 17 residues. Germline V gene sequence: CDR1 LGHNA, CDR2 YNFKEQ. V was pared by 0 bases and J by 1 base, with 10 bases between. CDR3 region: CASSQDLSGSGANVLTF. The CDR3 DNA sequence: TGTGCCAGCAGCCAAGATCTATCGGGGTCTGGGGCCAACGTCCTGACTTTC.

The chain uses TRBV3-1 (or the pseudogene TRBV3-2) and TRBJ2-1, with 8 nucleotides matching TRBD2. The germline V gene has CDR1 LGHDT and CDR2 YNNKEL (reference sequence). The CDR3 covers 17 residues. V was clipped by 5 bases and J by 9 bases; unmatched bases: 18. DNA of the CDR3: TGTGCCAGCAGCAACAGCCTGGGCCTAGCGGGTGTGGGTGAGCAGTTCTTC. It specifies CASSNSLGLAGVGEQFF.

The V call is TRBV11-2, the J call TRBJ1-2; 8 bases align to TRBD1. Trimming cost V 2 bases and J 7 bases; bases outside gene matches: 6. The length of the CDR3 is 14 residues. The germline gives CDR1 SGHAT, CDR2 FQNNGV. This chain's CDR3 is CASSLRQGAGGYTF. The CDR3 DNA follows: TGTGCCAGCAGCTTAAGGCAGGGGGCCGGTGGCTACACCTTC.

The CDR3 DNA reads as TGTGCCAGCAGTTACTCGCTAGCGGGGAGCTCCTACGAGCAGTACTTC. Its translation is CASSYSLAGSSYEQYF. V is TRBV6-6 and J is TRBJ2-7; 9 bases are a match to TRBD2. The CDR3 contains 16 residues. Germline V gives CDR1 MNHNY, CDR2 SVGAGI (reference sequence). V was pared by 0 bases and J by 0 bases, with 3 bases of the junction left unmatched.

The CDR3 nucleotides are TGTGCCAGCAGTTACGACCAACGGGGCTACGAGCAGTACTTC. Its translation is CASSYDQRGYEQYF. The chain has TRBV6-2 or TRBV6-3 and TRBJ2-7; D perhaps matches TRBD2 (5 bases). Germline-derived CDR1 and CDR2 are MNHEY and SVGEGT. The CDR3 spans 14 residues. V lost 2 bases and J lost 3, with 11 bases in between.

The chain joins TRBV11-2 to TRBJ2-1; tentative D call: TRBD2 (7 bases). The V end was cut by 7 bases, the J end by 1 base, with 14 bases between. The CDR3 is 15 amino acids. CDR1 is SGHAT and CDR2 is FQNNGV in the germline V gene. The CDR3 sequence is CASNAGRGSYNEQFF. The DNA for the CDR3 is TGTGCCAGCAACGCGGGGAGGGGGTCCTACAATGAGCAGTTCTTC.

The CDR3 coding sequence is TGTGCCACTAAGCTAGCAGATACGCAGTATTTT. This translates into CATKLADTQYF. The gene calls are TRBV19 and TRBJ2-3; D remains unclear. The CDR3 contains 11 residues. Per the germline V gene, CDR1 is LNHDA and CDR2 is SQIVND (reference sequence). V lost 10 bases and J 4 bases, leaving 9 bases between the germline ends.

The chain has TRBV11-2 and TRBJ2-4, with TRBD1 identical over 7 bases. The CDR3 contains 18 residues. The V gene's germline CDR1 is SGHAT and CDR2 FQNNGV. V dropped 1 base and J dropped 2; count of bases not matched to a gene: 11. CDR3 amino acids: CASSLARRGGESKNIQYF. The CDR3 coding sequence is TGTGCCAGCAGCTTAGCTAGGAGAGGGGGCGAATCCAAAAACATTCAGTACTTC.

This clone was counted once. The gene calls are TRBV4-1 and TRBJ2-2; D unresolved. V was clipped by 2 bases and J by 7 bases, with 2 bases between them. The germline V gene encodes CDR1 MGHRA and CDR2 YSYEKL. The CDR3 length is 11 residues. Here the CDR3 DNA reads TGCGCCAGCAGCCAACGCGGGGAGCTGTTTTTT. As protein: CASSQRGELFF.

V usage is TRBV9 and J usage is TRBJ2-7, with a possible D match to TRBD2 (5 bases). This CDR3 is 14 amino acids long. V shed 1 base and J shed 7 bases, with 15 bases lying between them. Germline CDR1 reads SGDLS; CDR2 reads YYNGEE. Here the CDR3 DNA reads TGTGCCAGCAGCGTATCAGGACTCACTACAGAGCAGTACTTC. Amino acid sequence: CASSVSGLTTEQYF.

The chain uses TRBV9 and TRBJ2-3; the match to TRBD1 covers 11 bases. CDR1 is SGDLS and CDR2 is YYNGEE in the germline V gene. The CDR3 runs 15 residues. Trimming cost V 0 bases and J 4 bases; bases outside gene matches: 1. CDR3 in amino acids: CASSVEGQGADTQYF. The CDR3 nucleotides read TGTGCCAGCAGCGTAGAGGGACAGGGGGCAGATACGCAGTATTTT. The full variable domain, with the rest looked up from reference TRBV9 and TRBJ2-3, is DSGVTQTPKHLITATGQRVTLRCSPRSGDLSVYWYQQSLDQGLQFLIQYYNGEERAKGNILERFSAQQFPDLHSELNLSSLELGDSALYFCASSVEGQGADTQYFGPGTRLTVL.

The chain carries TRBV7-2 and TRBJ1-1; no firm D call. The CDR3 extends over 16 amino acids. Germline V gene lookup returns CDR1 SGHTA and CDR2 FQGNSA. V lost 2 bases to trimming and J lost 0 bases, with 13 bases between them. In nucleotides, the CDR3 is TGTGCCAGCAGCTTAACACAGCTGAAATTGAACACTGAAGCTTTCTTT. This gives the protein CASSLTQLKLNTEAFF.

This chain links TRBV7-2 with TRBJ2-5, with 9 bases matching TRBD1. CDR1 and CDR2 from the germline V gene are SGHTA and FQGNSA. This CDR3 contains 15 residues. After removal of 3 bases from V and 5 bases from J, the junction contained 7 bases not matched to a gene. CDR3 bases: TGTGCCAGCAGCTTGTTGGGACAGGGAGGGGAGACCCAGTACTTC. Its translation is CASSLLGQGGETQYF.

The chain is built from TRBV5-1 and TRBJ1-3, with a tentative D call TRBD1 (5 bases). The CDR3 loop spans 16 amino acids. Between the trimmed V and J ends, which lost 3 bases and 4 bases, there was a span of 17 bases. Per germline, CDR1 SGHRS and CDR2 YFSETQ. This CDR3 is CASSSSGGTGGNTIYF. The CDR3 nucleotides read TGCGCCAGCAGCTCCTCAGGAGGGACTGGGGGAAACACCATATATTTT.

V is TRBV19 and J is TRBJ1-4, with 9 bases that match TRBD1. The CDR3 has 16 residues. The V gene's germline CDR1 is LNHDA and CDR2 SQIVND (reference sequence). V lost 5 bases and J lost 3; bases outside the gene matches: 7. This chain's CDR3 is CASSPFGQGPNEKLFF. Here the CDR3 DNA reads TGTGCCAGTAGTCCCTTTGGACAGGGGCCTAATGAAAAACTGTTTTTT.

This chain's CDR3 is CATSDPGTGTYNEQFF. The CDR3 nucleotides read TGTGCCACCAGTGACCCCGGGACAGGGACCTACAATGAGCAGTTCTTC. The chain has TRBV24-1 and TRBJ2-1; 9 bases agree with TRBD1. Losses at the gene ends were 4 bases for V and 2 bases for J; bases not matched to a gene: 5. This CDR3 has 16 amino acids. The germline gives CDR1 KGHDR, CDR2 SFDVKD.

On this clone: One end of the junction varies from germline; a read error may be responsible. The chain carries TRBV5-8 and TRBJ1-2; D is ambiguous. The CDR3 totals 10 residues. Germline V gene sequence: CDR1 SGHTS, CDR2 YDEGEE. DNA for the CDR3: TGTGCCAGCAGAGGAGTCGTCGGGATCTTC. It codes for CASRGVVGIF.

This chain connects TRBV29-1 to TRBJ2-3; TRBD2 agrees at 11 bases. This CDR3 is built from 17 residues. CDR1 and CDR2 (germline): SQVTM, ANQGSEA. With V trimmed by 6 bases and J by 1 base, 12 bases remained unmatched. Here the CDR3 DNA reads TGCAGCGTCGCTAGCGGGAGGTCCCAGACACGCACAGATACGCAGTATTTT. Its translation: CSVASGRSQTRTDTQYF.

This clone showed up just once. The J gene is TRBJ1-1, the V gene TRBV25-1, with D perhaps matching TRBD1 (6 bases). The CDR3 spans 14 residues. V lost 6 bases, J lost 4 bases, and 15 bases lay in between. The germline gives CDR1 MGHDK, CDR2 SYGVNS. The CDR3 spells CASRPRGGGTEAFF. In DNA, the CDR3 is TGTGCCAGCAGGCCGAGGGGGGGAGGCACTGAAGCTTTCTTT.